In this sample, the clone carrying this TCR beta chain turned up a few times. Its antigen is unknown. Every bit of the isolated RNA underwent reverse transcription, so sequencing read expressed TCRB transcripts. Some clones are missing from TCRdb's copy, which holds only in-frame ones; the method was immunoSEQ multiplex PCR. The table includes 140,000 to 150,000 clones, 8% to 13% detected once. The sample originates from a study of beta chain features in type 1 diabetes. Study-level information: Age, gender and cell yields were similar between patients and healthy donors.

Study-level results: PCR might show a preference for shorter templates, equally across patients and controls.

The V gene lost 2 bases and the J gene lost 1 base, with 9 bases spanning the gap. The CDR3 has 15 amino acids. The germline CDR1 and CDR2 sequences are MGHDK and SYGVNS. CD45RO/CCR7/CD25/CD127/CD95/CD27 sorting isolated CD4+ naive, central memory, regulatory and stem cell-like memory cells. Sequencing input: naive CD4+ T cells from blood. The receptor was derived from a man aged 18 to 29 in good health. The chain employs TRBV25-1 and TRBJ1-3, with D perhaps TRBD1 (6 bases). DNA for the CDR3: TGTGCCAGCAGTGAAAACAGGGCGTCTGGAAACACCATATATTTT. Protein product: CASSENRASGNTIYF.